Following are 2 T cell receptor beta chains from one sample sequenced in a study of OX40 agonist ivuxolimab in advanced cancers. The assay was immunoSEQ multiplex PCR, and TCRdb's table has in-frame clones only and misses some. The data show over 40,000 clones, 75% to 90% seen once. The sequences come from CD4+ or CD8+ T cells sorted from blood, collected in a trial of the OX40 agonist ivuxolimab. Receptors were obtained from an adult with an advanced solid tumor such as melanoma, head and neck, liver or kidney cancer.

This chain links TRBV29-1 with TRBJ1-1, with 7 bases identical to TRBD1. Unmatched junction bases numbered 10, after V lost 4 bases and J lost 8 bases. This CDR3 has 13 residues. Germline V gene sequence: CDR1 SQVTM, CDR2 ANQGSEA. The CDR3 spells CSVGGRGRLEAFF. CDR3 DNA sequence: TGCAGCGTTGGGGGGAGGGGGCGTTTAGAAGCTTTCTTT.

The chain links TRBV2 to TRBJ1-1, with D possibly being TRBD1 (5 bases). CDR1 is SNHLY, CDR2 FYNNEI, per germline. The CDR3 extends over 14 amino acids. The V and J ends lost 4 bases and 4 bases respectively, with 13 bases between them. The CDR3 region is CASSVQTGGTEAFF. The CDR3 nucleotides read TGTGCCAGCAGTGTTCAGACGGGGGGCACTGAAGCTTTCTTT.